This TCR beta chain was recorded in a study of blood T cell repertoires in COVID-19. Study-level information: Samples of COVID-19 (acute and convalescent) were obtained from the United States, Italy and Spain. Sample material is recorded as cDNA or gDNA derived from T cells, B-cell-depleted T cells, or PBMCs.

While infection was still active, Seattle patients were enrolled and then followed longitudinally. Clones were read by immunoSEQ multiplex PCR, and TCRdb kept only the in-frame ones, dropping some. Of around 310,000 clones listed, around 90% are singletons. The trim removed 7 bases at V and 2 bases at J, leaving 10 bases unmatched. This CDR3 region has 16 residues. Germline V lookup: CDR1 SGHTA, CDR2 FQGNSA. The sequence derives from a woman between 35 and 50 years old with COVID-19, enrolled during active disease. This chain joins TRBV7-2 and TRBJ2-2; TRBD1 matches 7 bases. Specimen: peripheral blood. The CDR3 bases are TGTGCCAGCACCCCCCCTGGACAGGCAAACACCGGGGAGCTGTTTTTT. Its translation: CASTPPGQANTGELFF.